A selection of T cell receptor beta chains follows, all from one sample in a study of shared clonotypes between healthy human individuals. The data were produced by immunoSEQ multiplex PCR, yet TCRdb's version contains in-frame clones alone and is incomplete. This sample yields about 560,000 clones, of which around 77% are seen a single time; about 11% belongs to the top ten. The sample taken for sequencing was PBMCs. The receptors stem from a woman aged 40-49 years in good health. Some clones in this sample may be carry-over from other donors' samples. Both conserved end residues are part of each CDR3. Each record gives: D gene, clone size, V gene, J gene, CDR3 DNA, CDR3 protein. D genes are given only for firm matches. For some rows the clone size is stated as once, few or many, or as a class when expanded; others skip it.

.	.	TRBV2	TRBJ2-1	TGTGCCAGCTTTTCCGACAATGAGCAGTTCTTC	CASFSDNEQFF
.	.	TRBV15	TRBJ2-5	TGTGCCACCAGCAGAGAAACGTCCTGGGAGACCCAGTACTTC	CATSRETSWETQYF
.	.	TRBV15	TRBJ2-1	TGTGCCACCAGCAGTTGGGGCTCCGACAATGAGCAGTTCTTC	CATSSWGSDNEQFF
.	.	TRBV28	TRBJ2-7	TGTGCCAGCTTCCCCCGGAAGAGTCCCTACGAGCAGTACTTC	CASFPRKSPYEQYF
.	.	TRBV5-4	TRBJ2-3	TGTGCCAGCAGCTTGGAAGGTAGAAGCACAGATACGCAGTATTTT	CASSLEGRSTDTQYF
.	.	TRBV6-1	TRBJ1-5	TGTGCCACCTTGTTGGATAGCAATCAGCCCCAGCATTTT	CATLLDSNQPQHF
.	.	TRBV2	TRBJ2-7	TGTGCCAGCAGAGGGCCGTCCTACGAGCAGTACTTC	CASRGPSYEQYF
.	few	TRBV7-8	TRBJ1-5	TGTGCCAGCAGCTTAGCGACGGGGGACAATCAGCCCCAGCATTTT	CASSLATGDNQPQHF
TRBD1	.	TRBV28	TRBJ1-5	TGTGCCAGCAATGCAGGGGGTCAGCCCCAGCATTTT	CASNAGGQPQHF
TRBD2	once	TRBV4-2	TRBJ2-5	TGTGCCAGCAGCCAACTACTAGCGGGAGGGCAAGAGACCCAGTACTTC	CASSQLLAGGQETQYF
.	few	TRBV6-6	TRBJ2-5	TGTGCCAGCAGCTCGACAGGCAGGACCCAGTACTTC	CASSSTGRTQYF
TRBD1	.	TRBV6-1	TRBJ2-7	TGTGCCAGCAGTAAAACCGGGACAGGGAACTACGAGCAGTACTTC	CASSKTGTGNYEQYF
TRBD1	.	TRBV7-9	TRBJ2-2	TGTGCCAGCAGCTCCGGGACAGGGGTCACCGGGGAGCTGTTTTTT	CASSSGTGVTGELFF
.	.	TRBV7-8	TRBJ1-5	TGTGCCAGCAGCTGGTCCACCACGGATCAGCCCCAGCATTTT	CASSWSTTDQPQHF
TRBD2	.	TRBV6-1	TRBJ2-7	TGTGCCAGCAGTGAAGCTATGGCTAGCGGAGCCTACGAGCAGTACTTC	CASSEAMASGAYEQYF
TRBD1	.	TRBV19	TRBJ2-2	TGTGCCAGTAGATCTGACAGGGGCCTACACTCGAACACCGGGGAGCTGTTTTTT	CASRSDRGLHSNTGELFF
.	.	TRBV7-9	TRBJ2-1	TGTGCCAGCAGGGAGCAGGCATCTGAGCAGTTCTTC	CASREQASEQFF
.	.	TRBV29-1	TRBJ1-5	TGCAGCGCTGGGGACCCCAATCAGCCCCAGCATTTT	CSAGDPNQPQHF
TRBD1	.	TRBV23-1	TRBJ1-4	TGCGCCAGCAAAGGGACAGCTAATGAAAAACTGTTTTTT	CASKGTANEKLFF
.	once	TRBV7-2	TRBJ2-5	TGTGCCAGCAGCTTAAACCCCCACCCGCGGGAGACCCAGTACTTC	CASSLNPHPRETQYF
TRBD2	many	TRBV6-5	TRBJ2-7	TGTGCCAGCAGAGAAAGCGGGAGAGTCTCCTACGAGCAGTACTTC	CASRESGRVSYEQYF
TRBD2	.	TRBV9	TRBJ2-2	TGTGCCAGCAGCGTACGGGTCGGGAGGATTAACACCGGGGAGCTGTTTTTT	CASSVRVGRINTGELFF
TRBD2	.	TRBV9	TRBJ2-7	TGTGCCAGCAGCATGACTAGCGTCTCCTACGAGCAGTACTTC	CASSMTSVSYEQYF
.	.	TRBV5-1	TRBJ2-1	TGCGCCAGCAGCACCGAATTAAGCTCCTACAATGAGCAGTTCTTC	CASSTELSSYNEQFF
.	.	TRBV7-9	TRBJ1-5	TGTGCCAGCAGCTACTCCGGGGAACAGCCCCAGCATTTT	CASSYSGEQPQHF
TRBD1	.	TRBV30	TRBJ1-2	TGTGCCTGGAGAAACAGGGGGCAGGGTGGCTACACCTTC	CAWRNRGQGGYTF
.	.	TRBV29-1	TRBJ2-7	TGCAGCGTTGTCACACCGGGGACCTACGAGCAGTACTTC	CSVVTPGTYEQYF
.	.	TRBV30	TRBJ1-5	TGTGCCTGCCAAGGGGGTAGCAATCAGCCCCAGCATTTT	CACQGGSNQPQHF
.	.	TRBV28	TRBJ1-5	TGTGCCAGCAGTTTATATGCAGGCAATCAGCCCCAGCATTTT	CASSLYAGNQPQHF
.	.	TRBV30	TRBJ2-2	TGTGCCTGGAGTCCCGGACTGAACACCGGGGAGCTGTTTTTT	CAWSPGLNTGELFF
TRBD2	.	TRBV6-5	TRBJ2-1	TGTGCCAGCAGTTACTCGAACCTAGCGGGAGGTGTCGGGCAGTTCTTC	CASSYSNLAGGVGQFF
TRBD1	.	TRBV27	TRBJ1-2	TGTGCCAGCAGTATGGACAGGGCGGGTGGCTACACCTTC	CASSMDRAGGYTF
.	.	TRBV10-3	TRBJ2-5	TGTGCCATCAGTGAAGGGGCGAACACTCAAGAGACCCAGTACTTC	CAISEGANTQETQYF
.	once	TRBV5-1	TRBJ1-1	TGCGCCAGCAGCTTGGTCAGAGGGAACACTGAAGCTTTCTTT	CASSLVRGNTEAFF
TRBD1	once	TRBV5-4	TRBJ2-5	TGTGCCAGCAGCCCGCGGACAGGGAGGCCTTTATCGGAGACCCAGTACTTC	CASSPRTGRPLSETQYF
.	few	TRBV19	TRBJ1-5	TGTGCCAGTAGTATGGGGGGGGATGGCAATCAGCCCCAGCATTTT	CASSMGGDGNQPQHF
TRBD1	.	TRBV6-6	TRBJ1-5	TGTGCCAGCCGCGCCGGGACAGGGAATCAGCCCCAGCATTTT	CASRAGTGNQPQHF
.	many	TRBV6-6	TRBJ1-2	TGTGCCAGCAGTCTCGACCCCGGGTATGGCTACACCTTC	CASSLDPGYGYTF
TRBD2	.	TRBV9	TRBJ2-7	TGTGCCAGCAGCCCTCAGGGAGCGGGAGGCCTATTGTCCTACGAGCAGTACTTC	CASSPQGAGGLLSYEQYF
.	.	TRBV23-1	TRBJ2-7	TGCGCCAGCAGTCAACACCCCGGATTGCGTCAACGGGGCGAGCAGTACTTC	CASSQHPGLRQRGEQYF
.	.	TRBV27	TRBJ2-3	TGTGCCAGCAACCTCGGTGGTCTAGCGCACACAGATACGCAGTATTTT	CASNLGGLAHTDTQYF
TRBD1	.	TRBV5-1	TRBJ1-1	TGCGCCAGCGGACAGGGGTCGGGTCGCACTGAAGCTTTCTTT	CASGQGSGRTEAFF
.	.	TRBV28	TRBJ2-2	TGTGCCAGTGGGGGTCCGGGGGTCGTTACCGGGGAGCTGTTTTTT	CASGGPGVVTGELFF
TRBD1	.	TRBV7-2	TRBJ1-2	TGTGCCAGCAGCGTAGGGACAGGAGGCTATGGCTACACCTTC	CASSVGTGGYGYTF
.	.	TRBV6-1	TRBJ1-1	TGTGCCAGCAGGGGTCGGGCACCGAACACTGAAGCTTTCTTT	CASRGRAPNTEAFF
.	.	TRBV30	TRBJ1-1	TGTGCCTGGGCCAGGACTGGGGGGACTGAAGCTTTCTTT	CAWARTGGTEAFF
.	.	TRBV2	TRBJ2-5	TGTGCCAGCAGTGGACAGATTACAGAGACCCAGTACTTC	CASSGQITETQYF
.	once	TRBV27	TRBJ2-7	TGTGCCAGCAAGGTCCGGGACATAGCCTACGAGCAGTACTTC	CASKVRDIAYEQYF
TRBD2	.	TRBV5-4	TRBJ2-1	TGTGCCAGCAGCCGGGGACTAGCGGAAACCTCCTCCTACAATGAGCAGTTCTTC	CASSRGLAETSSYNEQFF
TRBD2	.	TRBV4-2	TRBJ2-3	TGTGCCAGCAGCCAACAGGAGGCTAGCGGGAGTGGGGACACAGATACGCAGTATTTT	CASSQQEASGSGDTDTQYF
TRBD2	.	TRBV2	TRBJ2-7	TGTGCCAGCGAACTAGCGGGGAAATACGAGCAGTACTTC	CASELAGKYEQYF
.	few	TRBV4-2	TRBJ2-1	TGTGCCAGCAGCCACCGACTAGTTCCCAATGAGCAGTTCTTC	CASSHRLVPNEQFF
.	.	TRBV5-8	TRBJ2-7	TGTGCCAGCAGCCCCCCGGCGACACCGTTCTACGAGCAGTACTTC	CASSPPATPFYEQYF
.	.	TRBV10-3	TRBJ2-2	TGTGCCATTGGGTTGGGGAGTTGGGGGACCGGGGAGCTGTTTTTT	CAIGLGSWGTGELFF
.	once	TRBV5-3	TRBJ1-2	TGTGCCAGAAGTGAAGGGGGCTATGGCTACACCTTC	CARSEGGYGYTF
TRBD1	.	TRBV11-2	TRBJ2-3	TGTGCCAGCAGCACAGGACAGGCCACAGATACGCAGTATTTT	CASSTGQATDTQYF
TRBD2	.	TRBV10-3	TRBJ2-7	TGTGCCATCAGTCAGACTAGCGGGAGGGCGGGGCGCGAGCAGTACTTC	CAISQTSGRAGREQYF
.	.	TRBV29-1	TRBJ2-3	TGCAGCGTTGATCGGCTAGTAGGTACAGATACGCAGTATTTT	CSVDRLVGTDTQYF
.	few	TRBV7-9	TRBJ1-2	TGTGCCAGCAGCTTAGATGGCAGGGATGGAGGTGGCTACACCTTC	CASSLDGRDGGGYTF